The clone carrying this T cell receptor (beta chain) was seen only a few times. Its antigen is not identified. The record originates from a study of OX40 agonist ivuxolimab in advanced cancers. Study at large: Intravenous ivuxolimab at 0.01 to 10 mg/kg was given to patients every 2 weeks. Overall study findings and caveats: Among some nonresponders, normalized T-cell clonal expansion was also low.

Libraries were prepared by immunoSEQ multiplex PCR; TCRdb keeps only in-frame clonotypes and omits some of them. Here the sample spans around 92,000 clones, 90% to 95% being singletons. The V gene's germline CDR1 is SGHVS and CDR2 FQNEAQ. The CDR3 spans 13 residues. The V segment lost 5 bases and the J segment 8 bases; nucleotides outside the gene matches: 2. Sequenced material: CD4+ or CD8+ T cells sorted from blood, taken in a trial of the OX40 agonist ivuxolimab. This clonotype was sampled from an adult with an advanced solid tumor such as melanoma, head and neck, liver or kidney cancer. The rearrangement uses TRBV7-8 and TRBJ1-6; 8 bases line up with TRBD1. DNA for the CDR3: TGTGCCAGCAGCGGACAGGGCGATTCACCCCTCCACTTT. It is translated as CASSGQGDSPLHF.